These T cell receptor beta chains were read from a single sample in a study of T cell responses to AZD1222 COVID-19 vaccine. Measured with immunoSEQ multiplex PCR; TCRdb has only the in-frame clones, and not every one. The table includes 75,000 to 100,000 clones, 65% to 90% detected once. Material: peripheral blood, obtained on day 0 of AZD1222 vaccination. The receptors were gathered from an adult in good health. Each CDR3 is given with its conserved first and last residue. A D gene is named only where the DNA matches it firmly. The size entry is marked missing in some rows and otherwise reads once, few, many or a size class.

v_call	clone_size	j_call	d_call	cdr3_nt	cdr3_aa
TRBV9	-	TRBJ1-2	-	TGTGCCAGCAGCAGGGATTCGGACAGTTTCTATGGCTACACCTTC	CASSRDSDSFYGYTF
TRBV6-5	-	TRBJ2-1	TRBD2	TGTGCCAGCACCCTCACTAGCGGGGGGTACAATGAGCAGTTCTTC	CASTLTSGGYNEQFF
TRBV19	-	TRBJ2-7	TRBD2	TGTGCCAGTACCGGCCACCCTAGCGGGAGAAACTACGAGCAGTACTTC	CASTGHPSGRNYEQYF
TRBV18	few	TRBJ2-2	-	TGTGCCAGCAAAACTTCGTCGAACACCGGGGAGCTGTTTTTT	CASKTSSNTGELFF
TRBV19	-	TRBJ1-3	-	TGTGCCAGTAGCGTACAGGGTAAAGGAAACACCATATATTTT	CASSVQGKGNTIYF
TRBV7-6	-	TRBJ1-3	-	TGTGCCAGCAGCTTAGAAGTGACGGCTGCCTCTGGAAACACCATATATTTT	CASSLEVTAASGNTIYF
TRBV11-3	-	TRBJ2-3	-	TGTGCCAGCAGCTTAGGACCTAGCACAGATACGCAGTATTTT	CASSLGPSTDTQYF
TRBV6-2/TRBV6-3	-	TRBJ2-3	-	TGTGCCAGCAGTTACTCCGGGTACACAGATACGCAGTATTTT	CASSYSGYTDTQYF
TRBV9	-	TRBJ1-2	TRBD1	TGTGCCAGCAGCCCTGCTGGGACAGGGGTAGGGGGCTACACCTTC	CASSPAGTGVGGYTF
TRBV6-2/TRBV6-3	-	TRBJ1-1	TRBD1	TGTGCCAGCAGTTACGAAATCGGGACAGGGATAAAAAGCGGGAACACTGAAGCTTTCTTT	CASSYEIGTGIKSGNTEAFF
TRBV6-5	-	TRBJ1-5	TRBD1	TGTGCCAGCAAGACAGGGGGCAATCAGCCCCAGCATTTT	CASKTGGNQPQHF
TRBV2	-	TRBJ2-7	-	TGTGCCAGCAGTGAGGTCAGGGGCAGGTACGAGCAGTACTTC	CASSEVRGRYEQYF
TRBV19	-	TRBJ1-2	-	TGTGCCAGTCGAATCGGGACTAACTATGGCTACACCTTC	CASRIGTNYGYTF
TRBV11-3	-	TRBJ2-7	TRBD1	TGTGCCAGCAGCCCCGGGACAGGGGCCCACGAGCAGTACTTC	CASSPGTGAHEQYF
TRBV5-4	-	TRBJ1-1	-	TGTGCCAGCAGCCTGAAGAGGGGGACCAATGAAGCTTTCTTT	CASSLKRGTNEAFF